This T cell receptor (beta chain) is drawn from a study of blood T cell repertoires in COVID-19. Turning to the study itself: COVID-19 samples collected from the United States, Italy and Spain covered acute and convalescent phases. Nucleic acid was either cDNA or gDNA, and it came from T cells, B-cell-depleted T cells, or PBMCs.

How the authors handled the data: Amplification of reference gene primers was used by the study to estimate nucleated cell counts. Assay: immunoSEQ multiplex PCR; the TCRdb copy retains only in-frame clones and omits some. The V and J calls and clone size were taken over from that table, and D and trimming were inferred from the DNA. The table has 240,000 or so clones, roughly 89% seen once. Self-reported history from a screening survey and questionnaire set each donor's cohort. Germline-derived CDR1 and CDR2 are SEHNR and FQNEAQ (reference sequence). Unmatched junction bases numbered 4, after V lost 3 bases and J lost 6 bases. The CDR3 contains 13 residues.

The chain combines TRBV7-9 with TRBJ1-1; TRBD1 matches at 7 bases. The source of this sequence is a man in his forties who had recovered from COVID-19. What was sequenced was PBMCs or T cells enriched from blood (not recorded which). The CDR3 DNA follows: TGTGCCAGCAGCTTTAGGGGGCTTGCTGAAGCTTTCTTT. Residues: CASSFRGLAEAFF.